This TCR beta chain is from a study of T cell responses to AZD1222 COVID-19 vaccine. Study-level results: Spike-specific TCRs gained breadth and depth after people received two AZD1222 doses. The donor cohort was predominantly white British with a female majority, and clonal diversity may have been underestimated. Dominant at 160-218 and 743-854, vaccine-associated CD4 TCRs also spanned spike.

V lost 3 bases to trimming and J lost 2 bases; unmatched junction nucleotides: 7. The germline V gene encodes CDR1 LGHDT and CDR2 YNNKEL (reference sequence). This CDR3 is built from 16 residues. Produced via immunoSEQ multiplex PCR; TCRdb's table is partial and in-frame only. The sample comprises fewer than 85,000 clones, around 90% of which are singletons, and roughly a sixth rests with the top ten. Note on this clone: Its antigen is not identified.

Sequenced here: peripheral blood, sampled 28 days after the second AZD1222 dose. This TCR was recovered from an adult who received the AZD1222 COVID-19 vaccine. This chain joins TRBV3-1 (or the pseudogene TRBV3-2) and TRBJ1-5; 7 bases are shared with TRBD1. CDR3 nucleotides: TGTGCCAGCAGCCACGGACAGGCCTACGGCAATCAGCCCCAGCATTTT. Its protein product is CASSHGQAYGNQPQHF.